What follows is one T cell receptor (beta chain) and its context. Its antigen is currently unknown. The junction and the germline gene differ at one end; a read error may be behind it. The sample belongs to a study of beta chain features in type 1 diabetes. Study-wide context: Patients did not differ from healthy donors in age, gender or cell yield.

The CDR3 loop spans 12 amino acids. The germline gives CDR1 SGHAT, CDR2 FQNNGV. Study observations and caveats: Amplification by PCR could prefer shorter templates, with the same effect in patients and controls.

Investigators reverse transcribed all isolated RNA, so they sequenced expressed TCRB transcripts. Assay: immunoSEQ multiplex PCR; the TCRdb copy retains only in-frame clones and omits some. The data contain about 110,000 clones, roughly 40% of them singletons. The sample was stem cell memory CD4+ T cells from blood. The V and J genes are TRBV11-2 and TRBJ2-7; 9 positions agree with TRBD2. The receptor was isolated from a woman between 18 and 29 years old in good health. The CDR3 DNA follows: TGTGCCAGCAGCACCACCGGGACTAGCAAGAACTTC. The encoded protein is CASSTTGTSKNF.